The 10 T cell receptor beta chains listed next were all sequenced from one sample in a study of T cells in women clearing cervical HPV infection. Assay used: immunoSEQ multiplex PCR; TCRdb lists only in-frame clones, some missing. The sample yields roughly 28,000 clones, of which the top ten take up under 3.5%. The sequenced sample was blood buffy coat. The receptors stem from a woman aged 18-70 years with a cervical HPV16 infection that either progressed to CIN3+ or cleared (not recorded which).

The CDR3 here is CASSIIPPSSGNTIYF. The CDR3 DNA, read in part, is TGTGCCAGTAGTATTATCCCTCCTAGCTCTGGAAACACC. This chain links TRBV19 with TRBJ1-3, with no clear D. The read gets to within 3 residues of the CDR3 end, and the germline J gene fills in the rest. V was pared by 3 bases and J by 0 bases, with 12 bases between. CDR1 and CDR2 (germline): LNHDA, SQIVND (reference sequence). This CDR3 has 16 amino acids.

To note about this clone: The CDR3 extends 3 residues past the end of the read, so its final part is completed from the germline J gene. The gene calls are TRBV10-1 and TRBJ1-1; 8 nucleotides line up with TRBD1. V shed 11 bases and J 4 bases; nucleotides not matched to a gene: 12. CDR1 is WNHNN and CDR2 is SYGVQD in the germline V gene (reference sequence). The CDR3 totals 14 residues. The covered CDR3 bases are TGCGCCGGAAGGGTGACAGGGGAGCTCACTGAA. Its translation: CAGRVTGELTE. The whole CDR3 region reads CAGRVTGELTEAFF.

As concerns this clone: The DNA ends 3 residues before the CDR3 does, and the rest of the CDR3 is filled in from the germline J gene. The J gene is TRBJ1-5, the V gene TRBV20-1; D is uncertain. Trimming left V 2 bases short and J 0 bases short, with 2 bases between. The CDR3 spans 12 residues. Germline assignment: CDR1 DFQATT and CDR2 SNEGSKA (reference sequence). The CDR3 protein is CSARYSNQPQHF. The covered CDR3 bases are TGCAGTGCTAGATATAGCAATCAGCCC.

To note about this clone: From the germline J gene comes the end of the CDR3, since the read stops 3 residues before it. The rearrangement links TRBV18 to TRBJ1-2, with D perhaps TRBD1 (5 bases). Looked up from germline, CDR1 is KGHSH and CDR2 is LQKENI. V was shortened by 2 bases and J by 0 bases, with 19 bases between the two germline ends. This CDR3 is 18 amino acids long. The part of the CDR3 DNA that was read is TGTGCCAGCTCACCAATGGGCTGGGGCAGGGCGTCTAACTATGGC. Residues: CASSPMGWGRASNYG. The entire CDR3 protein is CASSPMGWGRASNYGYTF. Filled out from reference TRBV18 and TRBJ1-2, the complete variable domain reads NAGVMQNPRHLVRRRGQEARLRCSPMKGHSHVYWYRQLPEEGLKFMVYLQKENIIDESGMPKERFSAEFPKEGPSILRIQQVVRGDSAAYFCASSPMGWGRASNYGYTFGSGTRLTVV.

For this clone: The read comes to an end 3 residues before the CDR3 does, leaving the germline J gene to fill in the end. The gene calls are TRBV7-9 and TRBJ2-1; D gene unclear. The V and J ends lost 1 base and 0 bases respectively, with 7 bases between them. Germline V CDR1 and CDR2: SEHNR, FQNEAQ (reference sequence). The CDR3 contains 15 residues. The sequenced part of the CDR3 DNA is TGTGCCAGCAGCTTAGACAGAGGCTCCTACAATGAG. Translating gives CASSLDRGSYNE. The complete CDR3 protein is CASSLDRGSYNEQFF.

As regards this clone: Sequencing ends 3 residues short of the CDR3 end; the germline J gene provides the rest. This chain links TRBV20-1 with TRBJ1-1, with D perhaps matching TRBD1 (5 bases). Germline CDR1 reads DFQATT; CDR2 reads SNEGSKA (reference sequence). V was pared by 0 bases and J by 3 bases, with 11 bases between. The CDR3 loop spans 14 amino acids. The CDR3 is CSAREGARDTEAFF. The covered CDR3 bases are TGCAGTGCTAGAGAAGGGGCGCGTGACACTGAA.

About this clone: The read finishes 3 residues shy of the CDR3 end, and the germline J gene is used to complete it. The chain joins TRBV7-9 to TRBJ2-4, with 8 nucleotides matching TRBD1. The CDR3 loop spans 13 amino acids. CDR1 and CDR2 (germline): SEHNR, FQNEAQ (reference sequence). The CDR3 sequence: CASSLQTGEGQYF. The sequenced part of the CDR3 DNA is TGTGCCAGCAGCTTGCAGACAGGGGAAGGT.

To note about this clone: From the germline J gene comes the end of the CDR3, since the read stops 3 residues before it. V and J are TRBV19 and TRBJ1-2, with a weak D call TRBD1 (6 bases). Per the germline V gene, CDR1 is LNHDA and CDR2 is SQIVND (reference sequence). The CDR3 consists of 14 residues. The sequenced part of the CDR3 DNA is TGTGCCAGTAGTATAGTAACACAGGGCGGCGGC. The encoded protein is CASSIVTQGGG. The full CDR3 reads CASSIVTQGGGYTF.

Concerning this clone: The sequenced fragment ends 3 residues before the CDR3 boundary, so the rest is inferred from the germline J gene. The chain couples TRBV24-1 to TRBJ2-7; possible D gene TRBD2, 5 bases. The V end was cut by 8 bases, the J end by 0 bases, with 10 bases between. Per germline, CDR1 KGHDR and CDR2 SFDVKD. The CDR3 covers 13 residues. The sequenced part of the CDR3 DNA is TGTGCCACCAAAGAGGGCAGCTCCTACGAG. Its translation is CATKEGSSYE. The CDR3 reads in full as CATKEGSSYEQYF.

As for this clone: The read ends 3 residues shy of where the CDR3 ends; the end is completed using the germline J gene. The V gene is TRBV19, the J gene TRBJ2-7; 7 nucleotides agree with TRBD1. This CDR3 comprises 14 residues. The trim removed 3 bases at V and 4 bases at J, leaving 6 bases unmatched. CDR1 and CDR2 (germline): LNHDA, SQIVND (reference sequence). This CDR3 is CASSIPGQTYEQYF. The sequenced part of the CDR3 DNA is TGTGCCAGTAGTATCCCGGGACAGACTTACGAG.